These T cell receptor beta chains were read from a single sample in a study of Ad26.COV2.S vaccination and SARS-CoV-2 variants. Profiling relied on immunoSEQ multiplex PCR, and the TCRdb table lists in-frame clones only, not all of them. The sample records approximately 280,000 clones, about 89% being singletons. The sample was peripheral blood, taken in a trial of Ad26.COV2.S vaccine versus placebo. The source is a person between 18 and 59 years old who received the Ad26.COV2.S COVID-19 vaccine or a placebo. The CDR3 runs from the conserved cysteine through the conserved F or W. Fields, in order: V gene, clone size, D gene, J gene, CDR3 length, CDR3 DNA, CDR3 protein. D genes are given only for firm matches. Expanded clones are given a class, and other clones once, few, many or no size at all.

v_call: TRBV5-1; clone_size: .; d_call: .; j_call: TRBJ1-1; cdr3_length: 15; cdr3_nt: TGCGCCAGCAGCTTGGATATCTCAGAGAACACTGAAGCTTTCTTT; cdr3_aa: CASSLDISENTEAFF
v_call: TRBV7-2; clone_size: .; d_call: .; j_call: TRBJ2-4; cdr3_length: 14; cdr3_nt: TGTGCCAGCAGCTTACCCCAGGCCAAAAACATTCAGTACTTC; cdr3_aa: CASSLPQAKNIQYF
v_call: TRBV7-9; clone_size: .; d_call: .; j_call: TRBJ2-2; cdr3_length: 16; cdr3_nt: TGTGCCAGCAGCTTAGTGGGGCGGGGGAACACCGGGGAGCTGTTTTTT; cdr3_aa: CASSLVGRGNTGELFF
v_call: TRBV3-1/TRBV3-2; clone_size: .; d_call: .; j_call: TRBJ2-1; cdr3_length: 16; cdr3_nt: TGTGCCAGCAGCCAAGGCCCTAGCGAAACCTACAATGAGCAGTTCTTC; cdr3_aa: CASSQGPSETYNEQFF
v_call: TRBV11-1; clone_size: .; d_call: .; j_call: TRBJ2-7; cdr3_length: 12; cdr3_nt: TGTGCCAGCGCCCGGGCTTCATACGAGCAGTACTTC; cdr3_aa: CASARASYEQYF
v_call: TRBV5-1; clone_size: .; d_call: .; j_call: TRBJ2-5; cdr3_length: 14; cdr3_nt: TGCGCCAGCAGACCGGGGACTTCAGGGGAGACCCAGTACTTC; cdr3_aa: CASRPGTSGETQYF
v_call: TRBV21-1; clone_size: .; d_call: .; j_call: TRBJ2-4; cdr3_length: 14; cdr3_nt: TGTGCCAGCAGCAAGGGACTAGCCAAAAACATTCAGTACTTC; cdr3_aa: CASSKGLAKNIQYF
v_call: TRBV2; clone_size: .; d_call: .; j_call: TRBJ2-5; cdr3_length: 13; cdr3_nt: TGTGCCACCCATCGCGGGCGCAATGAGACCCAGTACTTC; cdr3_aa: CATHRGRNETQYF
v_call: TRBV5-1; clone_size: .; d_call: .; j_call: TRBJ1-4; cdr3_length: 14; cdr3_nt: TGCGCCAGCAGCCTACAGACAACTAATGAAAAACTGTTTTTT; cdr3_aa: CASSLQTTNEKLFF
v_call: TRBV25-1; clone_size: .; d_call: .; j_call: TRBJ1-5; cdr3_length: 13; cdr3_nt: TGTGCCAGCAGTGAAACAGACAATCAGCCCCAGCATTTT; cdr3_aa: CASSETDNQPQHF
v_call: TRBV4-3; clone_size: .; d_call: .; j_call: TRBJ2-2; cdr3_length: 15; cdr3_nt: TGCGCCAGCAGCCAAGCGGGGGCGAACACCGGGGAGCTGTTTTTT; cdr3_aa: CASSQAGANTGELFF
v_call: TRBV19; clone_size: few; d_call: TRBD2; j_call: TRBJ2-7; cdr3_length: 15; cdr3_nt: TGTGCCAGTAGTACCCTGAAGCGGGAGAGCTACGAGCAGTACTTC; cdr3_aa: CASSTLKRESYEQYF
v_call: TRBV4-1; clone_size: few; d_call: .; j_call: TRBJ2-7; cdr3_length: 17; cdr3_nt: TGCGCCAGCAGCCAAGAATTGCGACAGTCAGTCTCCTACGAGCAGTACTTC; cdr3_aa: CASSQELRQSVSYEQYF
v_call: TRBV7-2; clone_size: .; d_call: .; j_call: TRBJ2-3; cdr3_length: 14; cdr3_nt: TGTGCCAGCAGCTCACCCTCCGTGGGGGATACGCAGTATTTT; cdr3_aa: CASSSPSVGDTQYF
v_call: TRBV19; clone_size: few; d_call: .; j_call: TRBJ2-5; cdr3_length: 16; cdr3_nt: TGTGCCAGTAGTATAGGGGATGCGGGGCATGGAAAGACCCAGTACTTC; cdr3_aa: CASSIGDAGHGKTQYF
v_call: TRBV30; clone_size: .; d_call: .; j_call: TRBJ1-1; cdr3_length: 13; cdr3_nt: TGTGCCTGGAGGGCGTATATGAACACTGAAGCTTTCTTT; cdr3_aa: CAWRAYMNTEAFF
v_call: TRBV5-4; clone_size: .; d_call: .; j_call: TRBJ2-7; cdr3_length: 14; cdr3_nt: TGTGCCAGCAGCTCCGCCGGGACCCAAGGCGAGCAGTACTTC; cdr3_aa: CASSSAGTQGEQYF
v_call: TRBV6-2/TRBV6-3; clone_size: .; d_call: TRBD1; j_call: TRBJ2-1; cdr3_length: 12; cdr3_nt: TGTGCCAGCAGTTGGGACAGGGGTGACCAGTTCTTC; cdr3_aa: CASSWDRGDQFF
v_call: TRBV11-2; clone_size: .; d_call: .; j_call: TRBJ1-1; cdr3_length: 12; cdr3_nt: TGTGCCAGCAGCGTTGGGACAATTGAAGCTTTCTTT; cdr3_aa: CASSVGTIEAFF
v_call: TRBV5-1; clone_size: .; d_call: TRBD1; j_call: TRBJ2-5; cdr3_length: 16; cdr3_nt: TGCGCCAGCAGCTCGGGACAGGGCGGGCCTCAAGAGACCCAGTACTTC; cdr3_aa: CASSSGQGGPQETQYF
v_call: TRBV20-1; clone_size: .; d_call: .; j_call: TRBJ2-1; cdr3_length: 11; cdr3_nt: TGCAGTGCTAGAGTTAGCAGGGAGCAGTTCTTC; cdr3_aa: CSARVSREQFF
v_call: TRBV2; clone_size: .; d_call: TRBD1; j_call: TRBJ1-5; cdr3_length: 13; cdr3_nt: TGTGCCAGCAGTGGGACAGGAGGACAGCCCCAGCATTTT; cdr3_aa: CASSGTGGQPQHF
v_call: TRBV7-9; clone_size: once; d_call: .; j_call: TRBJ2-7; cdr3_length: 15; cdr3_nt: TGTGCCAGCAGCGAGACAGCCAGGTCCGTCTACGAGCAGTACTTC; cdr3_aa: CASSETARSVYEQYF
v_call: TRBV7-9; clone_size: .; d_call: .; j_call: TRBJ2-1; cdr3_length: 16; cdr3_nt: TGTGCCAGCAGCTCCCATCTACTGGACAAAGTCAATGAGCAGTTCTTC; cdr3_aa: CASSSHLLDKVNEQFF
v_call: TRBV2; clone_size: .; d_call: .; j_call: TRBJ1-3; cdr3_length: 14; cdr3_nt: TGTGCCAGCGGCCCGTTGCTTTCTGGAAACACCATATATTTT; cdr3_aa: CASGPLLSGNTIYF
v_call: TRBV29-1; clone_size: .; d_call: .; j_call: TRBJ2-7; cdr3_length: 12; cdr3_nt: TGCAGCGTTGGCCAGGTGGGCTACGAGCAGTACTTC; cdr3_aa: CSVGQVGYEQYF
v_call: TRBV28; clone_size: .; d_call: TRBD2; j_call: TRBJ2-5; cdr3_length: 15; cdr3_nt: TGTGCCAGCAGTGTAGCGGGAGCTCGGGAAGAGACCCAGTACTTC; cdr3_aa: CASSVAGAREETQYF